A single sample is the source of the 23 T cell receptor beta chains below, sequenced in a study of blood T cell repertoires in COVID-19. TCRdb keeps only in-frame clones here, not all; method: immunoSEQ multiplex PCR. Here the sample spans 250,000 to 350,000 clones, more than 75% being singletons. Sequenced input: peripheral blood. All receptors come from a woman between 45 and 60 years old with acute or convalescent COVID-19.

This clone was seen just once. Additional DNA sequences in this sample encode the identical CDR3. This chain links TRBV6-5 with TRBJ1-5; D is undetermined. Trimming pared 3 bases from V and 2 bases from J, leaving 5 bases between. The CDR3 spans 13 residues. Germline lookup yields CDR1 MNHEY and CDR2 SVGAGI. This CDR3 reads CASSYRGNQPQHF. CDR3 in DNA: TGTGCCAGCAGTTATCGGGGCAATCAGCCCCAGCATTTT.

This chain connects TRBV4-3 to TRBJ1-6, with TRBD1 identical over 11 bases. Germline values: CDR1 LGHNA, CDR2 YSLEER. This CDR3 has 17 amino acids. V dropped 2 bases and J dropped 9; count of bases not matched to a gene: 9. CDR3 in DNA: TGCGCCAGCAGCCAAAGGGGAGCCGGGACAGGGGGTTCACCCCTCCACTTT. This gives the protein CASSQRGAGTGGSPLHF.

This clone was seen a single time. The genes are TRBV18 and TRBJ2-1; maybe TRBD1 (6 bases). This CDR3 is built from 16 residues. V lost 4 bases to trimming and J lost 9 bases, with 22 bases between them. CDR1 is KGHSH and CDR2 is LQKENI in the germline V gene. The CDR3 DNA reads TGTGCCAGCTCACTTGGAAAGTGGGGACACGAGGGTGAGCAGTTCTTC. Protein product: CASSLGKWGHEGEQFF.

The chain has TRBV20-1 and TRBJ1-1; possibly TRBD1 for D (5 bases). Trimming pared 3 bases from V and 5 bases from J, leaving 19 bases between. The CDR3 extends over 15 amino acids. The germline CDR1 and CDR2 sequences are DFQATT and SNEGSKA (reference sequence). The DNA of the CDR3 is TGCAGTGCTAGTGGCTCTTTACGGGGGTGGACTGAAGCTTTCTTT. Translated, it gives CSASGSLRGWTEAFF.

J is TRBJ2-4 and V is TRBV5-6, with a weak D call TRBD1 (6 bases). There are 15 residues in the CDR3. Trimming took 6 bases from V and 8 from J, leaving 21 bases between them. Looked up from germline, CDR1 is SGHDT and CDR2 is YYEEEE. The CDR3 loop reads CASTFGGLVGDIQYF. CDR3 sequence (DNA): TGTGCCAGCACCTTTGGGGGCTTGGTTGGGGACATTCAGTACTTC.

CDR3 amino acids: CASSDFSDLDSLAETQYF. For the CDR3, the DNA is TGTGCCAGCAGTGATTTTTCAGACCTTGACTCGTTAGCAGAGACCCAGTACTTC. This chain links TRBV6-1 with TRBJ2-5; D is uncertain. Trimming shortened V by 3 bases and J by 4 bases, and 24 bases separated the two germline ends. CDR3 length equals 18 residues. From germline, CDR1 is MNHNS and CDR2 SASEGT.

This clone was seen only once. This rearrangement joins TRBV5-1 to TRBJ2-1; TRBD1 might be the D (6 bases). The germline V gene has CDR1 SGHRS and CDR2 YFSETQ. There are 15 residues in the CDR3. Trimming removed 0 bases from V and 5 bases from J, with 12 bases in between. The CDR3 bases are TGCGCCAGCAGCTTGGATGGCAGGGGAGACAATGAGCAGTTCTTC. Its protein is CASSLDGRGDNEQFF.

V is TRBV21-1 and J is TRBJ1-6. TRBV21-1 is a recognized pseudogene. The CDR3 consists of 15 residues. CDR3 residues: CASTSRSSYNSPLHF. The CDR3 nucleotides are TGTGCCAGTACGTCACGGAGCTCCTATAATTCACCCCTCCACTTT.

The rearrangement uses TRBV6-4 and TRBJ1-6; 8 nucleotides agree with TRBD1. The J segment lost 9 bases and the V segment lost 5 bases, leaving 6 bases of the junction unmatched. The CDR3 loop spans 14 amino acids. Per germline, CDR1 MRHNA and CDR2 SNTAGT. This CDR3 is CASSPDRAGSPLHF. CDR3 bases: TGTGCCAGCAGTCCGGACAGGGCAGGTTCACCCCTCCACTTT.

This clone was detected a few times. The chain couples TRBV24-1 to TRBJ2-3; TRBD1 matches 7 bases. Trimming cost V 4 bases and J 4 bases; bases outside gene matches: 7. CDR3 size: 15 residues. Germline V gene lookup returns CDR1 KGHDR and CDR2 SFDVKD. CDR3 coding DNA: TGTGCCACCAGTGACCAATACAGGGGCCCAGATACGCAGTATTTT. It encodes CATSDQYRGPDTQYF.

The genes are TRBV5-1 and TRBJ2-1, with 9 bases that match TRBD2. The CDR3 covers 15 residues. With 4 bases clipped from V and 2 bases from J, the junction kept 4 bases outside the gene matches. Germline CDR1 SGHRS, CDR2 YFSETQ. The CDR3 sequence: CASSQIAGAYNEQFF. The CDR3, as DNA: TGCGCCAGCAGCCAAATAGCGGGAGCCTACAATGAGCAGTTCTTC. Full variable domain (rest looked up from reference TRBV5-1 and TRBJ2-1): KAGVTQTPRYLIKTRGQQVTLSCSPISGHRSVSWYQQTPGQGLQFLFEYFSETQRNKGNFPGRFSGRQFSNSRSEMNVSTLELGDSALYLCASSQIAGAYNEQFFGPGTRLTVL.

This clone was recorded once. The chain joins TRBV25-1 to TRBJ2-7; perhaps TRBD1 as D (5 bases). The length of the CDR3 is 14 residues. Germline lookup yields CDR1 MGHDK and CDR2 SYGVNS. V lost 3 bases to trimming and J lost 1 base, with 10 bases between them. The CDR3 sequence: CASSDATDSYEQYF. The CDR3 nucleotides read TGTGCCAGCAGTGACGCGACAGATTCCTACGAGCAGTACTTC.

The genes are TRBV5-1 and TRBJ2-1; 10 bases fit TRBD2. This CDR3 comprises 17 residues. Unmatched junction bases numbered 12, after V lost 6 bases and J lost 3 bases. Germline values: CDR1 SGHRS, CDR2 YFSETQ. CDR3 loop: CASKGGAGLANYNEQFF. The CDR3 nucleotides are TGCGCCAGCAAAGGGGGGGCGGGACTAGCGAACTACAATGAGCAGTTCTTC.

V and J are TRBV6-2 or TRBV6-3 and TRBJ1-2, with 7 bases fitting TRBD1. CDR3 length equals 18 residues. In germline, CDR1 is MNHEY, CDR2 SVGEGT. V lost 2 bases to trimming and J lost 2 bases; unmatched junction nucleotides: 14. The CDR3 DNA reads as TGTGCCAGCAGTTACCTAAGGACAGGACCTGAACCAAACTATGGCTACACCTTC. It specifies CASSYLRTGPEPNYGYTF.

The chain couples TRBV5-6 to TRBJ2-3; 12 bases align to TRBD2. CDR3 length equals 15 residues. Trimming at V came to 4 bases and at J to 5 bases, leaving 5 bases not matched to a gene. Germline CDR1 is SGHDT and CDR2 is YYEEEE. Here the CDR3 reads CASSRTSGKLDTQYF. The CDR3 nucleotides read TGTGCCAGCAGCCGGACTAGCGGGAAGTTAGATACGCAGTATTTT.

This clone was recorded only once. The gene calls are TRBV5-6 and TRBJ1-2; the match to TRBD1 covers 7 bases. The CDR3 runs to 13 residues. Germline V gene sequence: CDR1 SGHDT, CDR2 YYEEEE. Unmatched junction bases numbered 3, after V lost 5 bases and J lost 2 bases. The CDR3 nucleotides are TGTGCCAGCAGAAAGGGACAGAACTATGGCTACACCTTC. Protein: CASRKGQNYGYTF.

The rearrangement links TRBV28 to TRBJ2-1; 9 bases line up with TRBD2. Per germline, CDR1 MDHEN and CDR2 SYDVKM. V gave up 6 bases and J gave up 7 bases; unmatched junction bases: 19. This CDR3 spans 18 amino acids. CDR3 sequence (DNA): TGTGCCAGCAGCAGTTTCGGTCGGCTTGGCGGGAGGGGTAATGAGCAGTTCTTC. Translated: CASSSFGRLGGRGNEQFF. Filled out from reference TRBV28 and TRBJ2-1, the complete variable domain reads DVKVTQSSRYLVKRTGEKVFLECVQDMDHENMFWYRQDPGLGLRLIYFSYDVKMKEKGDIPEGYSVSREKKERFSLILESASTNQTSMYLCASSSFGRLGGRGNEQFFGPGTRLTVL.

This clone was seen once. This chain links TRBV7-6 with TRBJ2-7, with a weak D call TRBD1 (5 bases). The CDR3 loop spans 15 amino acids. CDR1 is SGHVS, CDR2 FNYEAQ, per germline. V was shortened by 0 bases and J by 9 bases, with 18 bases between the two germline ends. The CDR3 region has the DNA TGTGCCAGCAGCTTAGCAGGGGAAGGGTTTACGGGGCAGTACTTC. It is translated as CASSLAGEGFTGQYF.

CDR3 DNA sequence: TGTGCCAGCAGCCCAACCGACAGTTACTATGGCTACACCTTC. This sequence encodes CASSPTDSYYGYTF. This chain uses TRBV6-5 with TRBJ1-2; weak D call: TRBD1 (5 bases). Looked up from germline, CDR1 is MNHEY and CDR2 is SVGAGI. CDR3 size: 14 residues. Trimming shortened V by 6 bases and J by 3 bases, and 14 bases separated the two germline ends.

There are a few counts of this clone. The CDR3 DNA sequence: TGTGCCAGTACCGCGGGAGTGAACACTGAAGCTTTCTTT. This codes for CASTAGVNTEAFF. The chain links TRBV19 to TRBJ1-1, with D unresolved. V was clipped by 7 bases and J by 0 bases, with 9 bases between them. This CDR3 is built from 13 residues. Germline-derived CDR1 and CDR2 are LNHDA and SQIVND (reference sequence).

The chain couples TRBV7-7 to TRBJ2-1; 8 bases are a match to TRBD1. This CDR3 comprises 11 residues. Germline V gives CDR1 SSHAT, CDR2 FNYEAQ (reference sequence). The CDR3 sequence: CATGGPNEQFF. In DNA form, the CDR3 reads TGTGCTACAGGGGGGCCTAATGAGCAGTTCTTC.

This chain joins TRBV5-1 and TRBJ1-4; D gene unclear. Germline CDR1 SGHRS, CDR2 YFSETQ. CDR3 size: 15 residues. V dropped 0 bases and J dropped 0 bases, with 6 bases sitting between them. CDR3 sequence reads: CASSLGPATNEKLFF. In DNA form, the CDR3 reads TGCGCCAGCAGCTTGGGGCCAGCAACTAATGAAAAACTGTTTTTT.

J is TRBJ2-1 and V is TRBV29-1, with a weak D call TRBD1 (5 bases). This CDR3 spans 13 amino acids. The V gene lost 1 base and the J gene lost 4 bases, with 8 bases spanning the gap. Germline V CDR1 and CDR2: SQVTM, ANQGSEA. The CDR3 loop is CSVEAQGYNEQFF. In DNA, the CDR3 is TGCAGCGTTGAAGCTCAGGGTTACAATGAGCAGTTCTTC.